Reported below is one T cell receptor beta chain. Its target is unknown. V lost 0 bases, J lost 9 bases, and 10 bases stayed unmatched. Germline lookup yields CDR1 MGHRA and CDR2 YSYEKL. CDR3 length: 17 residues. This entry belongs to a study of long-term antiretroviral therapy in people with HIV. Version v3.0 of the immunoSEQ assay ran at survey level. Sequencing was performed with immunoSEQ multiplex PCR; in TCRdb, only in-frame clones are kept and a portion is missing. The table has around 21,000 clones, roughly 84% seen once. Study-level findings and limits: Subsequent to ART, diversity was augmented yet persisted below that of transplant donor controls. HIV repertoires showed narrower CDR3 length ranges than controls.

This TCR came from a man between 18 and 29 years old with HIV. V gene TRBV4-1 combines with J gene TRBJ2-1; 11 nucleotides agree with TRBD2. The sequencing used unsorted PBMCs, collected 0.2 years before starting antiretroviral therapy. The CDR3, as DNA: TGCGCCAGCAGCCAAGATCTCCCCCTAGCGGGAGGTCTTGAGCAGTTCTTC. Encoded protein: CASSQDLPLAGGLEQFF.